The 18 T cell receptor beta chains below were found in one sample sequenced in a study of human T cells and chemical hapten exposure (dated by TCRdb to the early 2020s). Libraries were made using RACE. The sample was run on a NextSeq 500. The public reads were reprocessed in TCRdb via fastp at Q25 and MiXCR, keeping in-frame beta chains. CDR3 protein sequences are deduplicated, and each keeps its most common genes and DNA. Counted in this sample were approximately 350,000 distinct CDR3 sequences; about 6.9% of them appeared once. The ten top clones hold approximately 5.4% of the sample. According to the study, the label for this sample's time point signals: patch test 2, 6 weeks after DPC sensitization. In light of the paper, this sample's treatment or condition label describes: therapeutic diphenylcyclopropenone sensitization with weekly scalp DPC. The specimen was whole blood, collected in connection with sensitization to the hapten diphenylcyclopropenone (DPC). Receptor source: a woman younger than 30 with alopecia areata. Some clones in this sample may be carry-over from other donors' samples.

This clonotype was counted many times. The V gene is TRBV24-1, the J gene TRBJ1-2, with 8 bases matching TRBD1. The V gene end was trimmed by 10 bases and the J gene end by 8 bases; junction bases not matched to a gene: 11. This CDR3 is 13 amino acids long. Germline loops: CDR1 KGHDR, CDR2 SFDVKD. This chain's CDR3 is CATPLDREEGYTF. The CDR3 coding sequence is TGTGCCACGCCTTTGGACAGGGAGGAAGGCTACACCTTC.

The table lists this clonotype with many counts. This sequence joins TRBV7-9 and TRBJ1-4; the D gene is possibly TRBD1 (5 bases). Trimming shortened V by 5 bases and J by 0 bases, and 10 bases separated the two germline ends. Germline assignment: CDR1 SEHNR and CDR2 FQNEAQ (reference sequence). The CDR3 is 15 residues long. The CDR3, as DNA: TGTGCCAGCAGCCCAGGGCCTGCAACTAATGAAAAACTGTTTTTT. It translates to CASSPGPATNEKLFF.

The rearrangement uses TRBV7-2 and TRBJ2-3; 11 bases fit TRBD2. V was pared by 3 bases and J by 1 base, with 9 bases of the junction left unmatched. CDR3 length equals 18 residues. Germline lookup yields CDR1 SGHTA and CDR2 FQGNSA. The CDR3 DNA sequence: TGTGCCAGCAGCTTTTCCGGGACTAGCGGAATTGGCACAGATACGCAGTATTTT. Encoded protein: CASSFSGTSGIGTDTQYF.

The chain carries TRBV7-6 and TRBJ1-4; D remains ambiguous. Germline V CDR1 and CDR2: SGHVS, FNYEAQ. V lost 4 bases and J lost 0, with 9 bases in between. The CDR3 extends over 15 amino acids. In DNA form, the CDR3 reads TGTGCCAGCAGCTCTATGACTGCAACTAATGAAAAACTGTTTTTT. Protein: CASSSMTATNEKLFF.

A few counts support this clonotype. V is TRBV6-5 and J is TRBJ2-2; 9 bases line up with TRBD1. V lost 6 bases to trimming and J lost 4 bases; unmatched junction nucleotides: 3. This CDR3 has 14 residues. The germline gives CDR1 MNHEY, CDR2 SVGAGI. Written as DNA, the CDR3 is TGTGCCAGCAGGCGGACAGGGGTCACCGGGGAGCTGTTTTTT. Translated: CASRRTGVTGELFF.

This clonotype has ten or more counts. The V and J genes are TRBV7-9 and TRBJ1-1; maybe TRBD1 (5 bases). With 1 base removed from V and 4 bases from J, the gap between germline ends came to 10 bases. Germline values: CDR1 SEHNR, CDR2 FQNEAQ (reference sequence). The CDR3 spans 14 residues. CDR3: CASSLGGVGTEAFF. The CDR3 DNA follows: TGTGCCAGCAGCTTAGGAGGGGTGGGCACTGAAGCTTTCTTT.

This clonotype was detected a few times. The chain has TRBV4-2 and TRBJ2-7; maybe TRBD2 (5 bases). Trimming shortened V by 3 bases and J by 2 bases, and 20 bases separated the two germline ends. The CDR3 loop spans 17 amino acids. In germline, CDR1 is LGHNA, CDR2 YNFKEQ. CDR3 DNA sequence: TGTGCCAGCAGCCATTCCCGTCAGCGGCTGGTCACCTACGAGCAGTACTTC. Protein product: CASSHSRQRLVTYEQYF.

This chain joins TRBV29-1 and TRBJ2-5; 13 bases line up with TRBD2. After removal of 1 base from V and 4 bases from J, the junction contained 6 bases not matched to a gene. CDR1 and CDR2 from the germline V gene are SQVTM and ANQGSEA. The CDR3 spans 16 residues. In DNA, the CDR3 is TGCAGCGTTGAAGGCGGGACTAGCGGGATCTTAGAGACCCAGTACTTC. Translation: CSVEGGTSGILETQYF.

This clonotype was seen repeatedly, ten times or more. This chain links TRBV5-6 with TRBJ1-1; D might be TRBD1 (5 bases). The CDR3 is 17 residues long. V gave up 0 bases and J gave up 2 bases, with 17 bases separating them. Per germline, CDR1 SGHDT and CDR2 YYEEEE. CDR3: CASSLGMSGGDNTEAFF. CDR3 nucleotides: TGTGCCAGCAGCTTGGGCATGAGCGGCGGGGACAACACTGAAGCTTTCTTT.

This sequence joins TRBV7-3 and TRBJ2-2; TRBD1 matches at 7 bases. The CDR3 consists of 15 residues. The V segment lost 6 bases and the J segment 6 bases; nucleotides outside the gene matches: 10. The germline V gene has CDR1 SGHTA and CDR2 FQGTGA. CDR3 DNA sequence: TGTGCCAGCAGACAGACAGGGTCAACAGCCGGGGAGCTGTTTTTT. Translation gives CASRQTGSTAGELFF.

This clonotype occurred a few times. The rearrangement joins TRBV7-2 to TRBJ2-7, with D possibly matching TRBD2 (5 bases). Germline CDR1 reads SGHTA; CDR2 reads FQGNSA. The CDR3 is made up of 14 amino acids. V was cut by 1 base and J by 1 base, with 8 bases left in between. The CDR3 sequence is CASSLVRTSYEQYF. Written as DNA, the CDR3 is TGTGCCAGCAGCTTAGTCAGGACTTCCTACGAGCAGTACTTC.

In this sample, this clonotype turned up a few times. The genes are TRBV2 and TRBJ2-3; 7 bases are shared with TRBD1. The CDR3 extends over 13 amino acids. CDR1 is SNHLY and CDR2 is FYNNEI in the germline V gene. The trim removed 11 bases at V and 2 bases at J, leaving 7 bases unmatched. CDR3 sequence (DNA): TGTGCCCGAGGGGGCAGGACCACAGATACGCAGTATTTT. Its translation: CARGGRTTDTQYF.

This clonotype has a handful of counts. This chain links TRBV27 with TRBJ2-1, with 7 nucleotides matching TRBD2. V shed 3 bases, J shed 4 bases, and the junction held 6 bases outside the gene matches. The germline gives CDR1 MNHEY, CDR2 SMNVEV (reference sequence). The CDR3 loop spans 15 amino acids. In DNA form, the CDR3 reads TGTGCCAGCAGTTTGACTAGCCCCTCATACAATGAGCAGTTCTTC. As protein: CASSLTSPSYNEQFF.

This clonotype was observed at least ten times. CDR3 loop: CSIGQGASNQPQHF. For the CDR3, the DNA is TGCAGTATTGGACAGGGGGCGAGCAATCAGCCCCAGCATTTT. This chain links TRBV20-1 with TRBJ1-5; 11 nucleotides line up with TRBD1. The CDR3 totals 14 residues. CDR1 is DFQATT, CDR2 SNEGSKA, per germline (reference sequence). The trim removed 8 bases at V and 1 base at J, leaving 4 bases unmatched.

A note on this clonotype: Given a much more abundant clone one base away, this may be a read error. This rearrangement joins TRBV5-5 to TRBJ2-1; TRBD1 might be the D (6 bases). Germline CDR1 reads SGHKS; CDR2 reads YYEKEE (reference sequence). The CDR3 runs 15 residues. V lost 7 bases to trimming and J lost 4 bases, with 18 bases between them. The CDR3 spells CASFVLGGTYNEQFF. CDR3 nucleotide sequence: TGTGCCAGCTTCGTATTAGGGGGTACGTACAATGAGCAGTTCTTC.

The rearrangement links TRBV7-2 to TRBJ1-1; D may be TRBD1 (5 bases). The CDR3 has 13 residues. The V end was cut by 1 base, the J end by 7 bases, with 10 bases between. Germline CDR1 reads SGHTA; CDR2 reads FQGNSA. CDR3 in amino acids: CASSLVQALEAFF. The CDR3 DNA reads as TGTGCCAGCAGCTTAGTACAGGCCCTTGAAGCTTTCTTT.

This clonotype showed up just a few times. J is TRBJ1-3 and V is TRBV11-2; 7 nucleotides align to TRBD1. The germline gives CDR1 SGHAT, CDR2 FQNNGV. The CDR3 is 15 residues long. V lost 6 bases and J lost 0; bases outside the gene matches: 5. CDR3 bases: TGTGCCAGCAGATTGGGACAGACCTCTGGAAACACCATATATTTT. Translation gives CASRLGQTSGNTIYF.

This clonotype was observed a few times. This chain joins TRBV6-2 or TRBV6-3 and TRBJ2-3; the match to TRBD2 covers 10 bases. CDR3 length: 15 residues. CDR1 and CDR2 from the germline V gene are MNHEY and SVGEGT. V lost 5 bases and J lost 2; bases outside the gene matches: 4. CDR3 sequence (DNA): TGTGCCAGCAGTGGTAGCGGGGGGCCCACAGATACGCAGTATTTT. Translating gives CASSGSGGPTDTQYF.